The clone carrying this TCR beta chain was observed a handful of times. What it binds is unknown. V was shortened by 6 bases and J by 0 bases, with 11 bases between the two germline ends. CDR3 length: 14 amino acids. A J-beta primer mix and a sample-barcoded 5' primer were used in a second PCR of roughly 6 to 11 cycles. TCRdb re-analysed the 5' RACE reads in MiXCR, keeping a single row per CDR3 protein. In the table there are more than 550,000 distinct CDR3 sequences, about a fifth of which are singletons. Aged roughly 6 to 90, donors were systemically healthy Caucasians from Russia. The data were taken from a study of blood T cells in healthy people across ages. Study results and limitations: Researchers said unsorted PBMCs prevented a conclusive naive versus antigen-experienced comparison. Estimates of total diversity, which came from one million sequenced T cells, were considered to be underestimates.

This clonotype originated in a man aged 70 or older in good health. Sample: blood. The chain combines TRBV12-3 or TRBV12-4 with TRBJ1-2; D possibly corresponds to TRBD1 (6 bases). The CDR3 spells CASSGGWSNYGYTF. The CDR3 nucleotides are TGTGCCAGCAGCGGGGGCTGGTCTAACTATGGCTACACCTTC.